The 6 T cell receptor beta chains below come from one sample, sequenced in a study of cytotoxic CD8 clonotypes in ibrutinib-treated CLL. Sequencing used immunoSEQ multiplex PCR; TCRdb keeps in-frame clones, though not all of them. The repertoire holds fewer than 400,000 clones, with under 70% as singletons. The sample here was PBMCs, taken after 36 months of ibrutinib treatment. Receptors were obtained from a human donor with chronic lymphocytic leukemia.

The V gene is TRBV2, the J gene TRBJ1-5, with D perhaps matching TRBD1 (6 bases). V was trimmed by 6 bases and J by 0 bases, leaving 12 bases between them. Germline CDR1 and CDR2: SNHLY and FYNNEI. The CDR3 has 15 amino acids. Here the CDR3 DNA reads TGTGCCAGCAGCAGGGGCGGAAATAGCAATCAGCCCCAGCATTTT. Translating gives CASSRGGNSNQPQHF.

V usage is TRBV10-3 and J usage is TRBJ1-2; 7 nucleotides agree with TRBD1. After removal of 10 bases from V and 3 bases from J, the junction contained 8 bases not matched to a gene. The length of the CDR3 is 13 residues. Germline V gene data show CDR1 as ENHRY and CDR2 as SYGVKD. CDR3 protein: CATRGQADYGYTF. The CDR3 bases are TGTGCCACCAGAGGACAGGCCGACTATGGCTACACCTTC.

This clone appeared a few times. This chain links TRBV5-1 with TRBJ1-3, with TRBD1 as a possible D gene (6 bases). The germline V and J ends were trimmed by 6 bases and 0 bases, with 16 bases remaining between them. Germline-derived CDR1 and CDR2 are SGHRS and YFSETQ. The CDR3 is 16 amino acids. The CDR3 DNA follows: TGCGCCAGCACGCGGACAGTTCAGAGCTCTGGAAACACCATATATTTT. As protein: CASTRTVQSSGNTIYF.

Written as DNA, the CDR3 is TGTGCCAGTAGGAGAGGGGCAGCAACTAATGAAAAACTGTTTTTT. This gives the protein CASRRGAATNEKLFF. The chain has TRBV19 and TRBJ1-4, with D maybe TRBD1 (5 bases). Trimming cost V 6 bases and J 0 bases, with 11 bases left between them. The CDR3 extends over 15 amino acids. CDR1 is LNHDA and CDR2 is SQIVND in the germline V gene (reference sequence).

The CDR3 sequence is CAISEGVALGYGYTF. CDR3 DNA: TGTGCCATCAGTGAAGGCGTCGCGCTGGGCTATGGCTACACCTTC. This chain joins TRBV10-3 and TRBJ1-2; D is unclear. CDR1 ENHRY and CDR2 SYGVKD come from the germline V gene. Trimming stripped 3 bases from V and 4 bases from J, with 15 bases between. The CDR3 spans 15 residues.

This clone occurred a few times. The chain uses TRBV10-3 and TRBJ2-5; no reliable D call. Trimming took 3 bases from V and 3 from J, leaving 11 bases between them. The CDR3 spans 14 residues. Germline V gene data show CDR1 as ENHRY and CDR2 as SYGVKD. The CDR3 DNA reads as TGTGCCATCAGTGAAGGACCAGGAGAAGAGACCCAGTACTTC. Its protein product is CAISEGPGEETQYF.